Below are 27 T cell receptor beta chains sequenced from a single sample in a study of shared clonotypes between healthy human individuals. Assay used: immunoSEQ multiplex PCR; TCRdb lists only in-frame clones, some missing. The data hold approximately 1.5 million clones, with 95% to 99% observed a single time. The sequenced sample was naive CD4+ T cells sorted from blood. Indicated subset: CD45RA+ positively selected. Receptors originate from a man aged 25 to 40 in good health.

The chain recombines TRBV5-4 with TRBJ1-4; 9 nucleotides align to TRBD1. J lost 7 bases, V lost 4 bases, and 8 bases had no gene match. The germline V gene has CDR1 SGHNT and CDR2 YYREEE (reference sequence). The CDR3 covers 15 residues. As DNA, the CDR3 is TGTGCCAGCAGCACACACCCGGGACAGGGTGAAAAACTGTTTTTT. Its protein is CASSTHPGQGEKLFF.

Regarding this clone: Other DNA variants within this sample encode the same CDR3. The chain joins TRBV10-3 to TRBJ2-2; D uncertain. CDR1 and CDR2 (germline): ENHRY, SYGVKD. The CDR3 spans 12 residues. Trimming shortened V by 6 bases and J by 1 base, and 3 bases separated the two germline ends. The DNA of the CDR3 is TGTGCCATCAGGGAGAACACCGGGGAGCTGTTTTTT. Amino acid sequence: CAIRENTGELFF.

This chain links TRBV2 with TRBJ2-3, with D unresolved. Germline lookup yields CDR1 SNHLY and CDR2 FYNNEI. This CDR3 is built from 15 residues. Trimming removed 0 bases at V and 2 bases at J, with 9 bases between. For the CDR3, the DNA is TGTGCCAGCAGTGAAGCGCGAAGGTTCACAGATACGCAGTATTTT. Protein: CASSEARRFTDTQYF.

The J gene is TRBJ2-3, the V gene TRBV7-6; 8 bases are a match to TRBD1. Germline lookup yields CDR1 SGHVS and CDR2 FNYEAQ. The V segment lost 4 bases and the J segment 1 base; nucleotides outside the gene matches: 13. CDR3 length: 18 amino acids. CDR3 protein: CASSSGGRTGRRTDTQYF. The CDR3 DNA follows: TGTGCCAGCAGCTCCGGGGGAAGGACAGGGCGTCGCACAGATACGCAGTATTTT.

Note on this clone: The same CDR3 arises from other DNA sequences in this sample as well. This sequence joins TRBV30 and TRBJ1-5, with no clear D. This CDR3 has 12 residues. Trimming cost V 2 bases and J 4 bases, with 6 bases left between them. Per germline, CDR1 GTSNPN and CDR2 SVGIG (reference sequence). CDR3 amino acids: CAWSRGNQPQHF. In DNA, the CDR3 is TGTGCCTGGAGTCGGGGTAATCAGCCCCAGCATTTT.

The gene calls are TRBV15 and TRBJ1-5, with TRBD1 as a possible D gene (6 bases). The germline V and J ends were trimmed by 2 bases and 6 bases, with 17 bases remaining between them. Germline V gene sequence: CDR1 LNHNV, CDR2 YYDKDF (reference sequence). The CDR3 is 16 residues long. CDR3 protein: CATSRKTGPLFQPQHF. In DNA form, the CDR3 reads TGTGCCACCAGCAGAAAGACAGGTCCCTTATTTCAGCCCCAGCATTTT.

The chain is built from TRBV5-1 and TRBJ1-3, with D hard to call. Trimming pared 0 bases from V and 4 bases from J, leaving 11 bases between. The CDR3 is made up of 15 amino acids. Germline V gene sequence: CDR1 SGHRS, CDR2 YFSETQ. The CDR3 bases are TGCGCCAGCAGCTTGGACCCAACCCTCGGAAACACCATATATTTT. This codes for CASSLDPTLGNTIYF.

V is TRBV9 and J is TRBJ2-2, with a weak D call TRBD1 (6 bases). Germline V gene data show CDR1 as SGDLS and CDR2 as YYNGEE. The CDR3 spans 17 residues. Trimming stripped 0 bases from V and 0 bases from J, with 12 bases between. This CDR3 reads CASSVDPTGPNTGELFF. The DNA of the CDR3 is TGTGCCAGCAGCGTAGATCCGACAGGTCCGAACACCGGGGAGCTGTTTTTT.

The chain couples TRBV15 to TRBJ2-6; perhaps TRBD2 as D (5 bases). Looked up from germline, CDR1 is LNHNV and CDR2 is YYDKDF (reference sequence). With 2 bases removed from V and 0 bases from J, the gap between germline ends came to 11 bases. The CDR3 covers 17 residues. CDR3 nucleotides: TGTGCCACCAGCAGAAGTTCGGGGAACTCTGGGGCCAACGTCCTGACTTTC. This sequence encodes CATSRSSGNSGANVLTF.

The gene calls are TRBV7-8 and TRBJ2-5; the D is unclear. This CDR3 comprises 15 residues. The V gene's germline CDR1 is SGHVS and CDR2 FQNEAQ. Trimming cost V 5 bases and J 5 bases, with 18 bases left between them. CDR3 amino acids: CASSPPPLGRETQYF. The DNA of the CDR3 is TGTGCCAGCAGCCCCCCCCCGCTAGGGCGGGAGACCCAGTACTTC.

Of note for this clone: This sample also contains other DNA sequences that code for the same CDR3. The rearrangement uses TRBV28 and TRBJ2-7, with D unclear. The CDR3 runs 12 residues. In germline, CDR1 is MDHEN, CDR2 SYDVKM. Trimming removed 2 bases at V and 4 bases at J, with 6 bases between. The CDR3 protein is CASSLLVYEQYF. CDR3 nucleotide sequence: TGTGCCAGCAGTTTACTTGTATACGAGCAGTACTTC.

This clone came up once. V and J are TRBV7-2 and TRBJ1-5; no clear D gene. Between the trimmed V and J ends, which lost 4 bases and 3 bases, there was a span of 13 bases. CDR1 and CDR2 (germline): SGHTA, FQGNSA. This CDR3 is 15 amino acids long. The CDR3 coding sequence is TGTGCCAGCAGCTCATGGGGTGGGTTCAATCAGCCCCAGCATTTT. Amino acid sequence: CASSSWGGFNQPQHF.

The chain carries TRBV18 and TRBJ1-1; D gene ambiguous. The germline V and J ends were trimmed by 0 bases and 4 bases, with 9 bases remaining between them. Looked up from germline, CDR1 is KGHSH and CDR2 is LQKENI. This CDR3 is built from 14 residues. The CDR3, as DNA: TGTGCCAGCTCACCACCAGGGTGGAGCACTGAAGCTTTCTTT. Its protein product is CASSPPGWSTEAFF.

The CDR3 loop is CATSLPSGTNNEQFF. The CDR3 DNA sequence: TGTGCCACCTCCTTGCCTAGCGGGACCAACAATGAGCAGTTCTTC. V and J are TRBV10-3 and TRBJ2-1; 9 nucleotides agree with TRBD2. The CDR3 runs 15 residues. Trimming cost V 10 bases and J 5 bases; bases outside gene matches: 12. Per the germline V gene, CDR1 is ENHRY and CDR2 is SYGVKD.

This chain uses TRBV15 with TRBJ2-7; unclear D gene. The ends were cut back, 5 bases at V and 0 bases at J, with 11 bases in the middle. The CDR3 runs to 14 residues. The germline V gene has CDR1 LNHNV and CDR2 YYDKDF (reference sequence). Written as DNA, the CDR3 is TGTGCCACCAGCCCCGAGGTTAACTCCTACGAGCAGTACTTC. Amino acid sequence: CATSPEVNSYEQYF.

The rearrangement joins TRBV10-3 to TRBJ2-7; weak D call: TRBD2 (5 bases). Germline CDR1 is ENHRY and CDR2 is SYGVKD. The V end was cut by 8 bases, the J end by 5 bases, with 19 bases between. The CDR3 loop spans 14 amino acids. The CDR3 spells CAIPTGLFDDEQYF. The CDR3 nucleotides read TGTGCCATCCCCACCGGACTCTTCGACGACGAGCAGTACTTC.

CDR3 DNA: TGTGCCAGTAGCCAAGCAAGCGGAGCCACGAACACCGGGGAGCTGTTTTTT. Protein: CASSQASGATNTGELFF. The chain uses TRBV19 and TRBJ2-2; D is perhaps TRBD2 (5 bases). CDR1 and CDR2 from the germline V gene are LNHDA and SQIVND (reference sequence). The V end lost 6 bases, the J end lost 0 bases, and 17 bases lay between the germline ends. The CDR3 has 17 residues.

J is TRBJ2-4 and V is TRBV7-2; D is unresolved. Germline loops: CDR1 SGHTA, CDR2 FQGNSA. V lost 0 bases, J lost 7 bases, and 13 bases lay in between. The CDR3 sequence is 15 residues long. The CDR3 nucleotides are TGTGCCAGCAGCTTAGCTCCCGGGTTGGGGAACATTCAGTACTTC. It encodes CASSLAPGLGNIQYF.

This clone was seen once. This rearrangement joins TRBV5-1 to TRBJ2-3, with D maybe TRBD1 (5 bases). The germline gives CDR1 SGHRS, CDR2 YFSETQ. The CDR3 runs 14 residues. V shed 7 bases and J shed 0 bases, with 12 bases lying between them. DNA of the CDR3: TGCGCCAGCTACTGGACAACCAGCACAGATACGCAGTATTTT. It translates to CASYWTTSTDTQYF.

The chain has TRBV28 and TRBJ2-1, with 8 bases aligning to TRBD2. The germline gives CDR1 MDHEN, CDR2 SYDVKM. With V trimmed by 8 bases and J by 4 bases, 22 bases remained unmatched. The CDR3 extends over 19 amino acids. CDR3 DNA: TGTGCCAGCCAATTCAGTTTCATCAGGCGCGGGACTAGGTACAATGAGCAGTTCTTC. Translated, it gives CASQFSFIRRGTRYNEQFF.

J is TRBJ2-1 and V is TRBV7-3; D is undetermined. V lost 0 bases and J 8 bases, leaving 8 bases between the germline ends. Germline CDR1 SGHTA, CDR2 FQGTGA. The CDR3 is 13 amino acids. In DNA form, the CDR3 reads TGTGCCAGCAGCTTAACTGTTAGGCATGAGCAGTTCTTC. This encodes CASSLTVRHEQFF.

This chain connects TRBV6-4 to TRBJ2-1; TRBD2 matches at 10 bases. Germline assignment: CDR1 MRHNA and CDR2 SNTAGT. The CDR3 is 13 amino acids. Trimming cost V 6 bases and J 8 bases; bases outside gene matches: 4. The CDR3 DNA reads as TGTGCCAGCAGGGCTAGCGGGAGCTATGAGCAGTTCTTC. This translates into CASRASGSYEQFF.

The rearrangement links TRBV10-2 to TRBJ2-5; D call uncertain. The CDR3 covers 11 residues. The germline V gene has CDR1 WSHSY and CDR2 SAAADI. Trimming stripped 3 bases from V and 5 bases from J, with 4 bases between. The CDR3 coding sequence is TGCGCCAGCAGTGACGGGGAGACCCAGTACTTC. Translating gives CASSDGETQYF.

V is TRBV2 and J is TRBJ2-6, with D perhaps TRBD1 (6 bases). Per the germline V gene, CDR1 is SNHLY and CDR2 is FYNNEI. The V end lost 8 bases, the J end lost 1 base, and 12 bases lay between the germline ends. There are 15 residues in the CDR3. The CDR3 protein is CASVYRVSGANVLTF. CDR3 coding DNA: TGTGCCAGCGTGTACAGGGTTTCTGGGGCCAACGTCCTGACTTTC.

The rearrangement links TRBV11-2 to TRBJ2-7, with a weak D call TRBD1 (6 bases). CDR1 is SGHAT, CDR2 FQNNGV, per germline. The CDR3 is made up of 15 amino acids. V lost 0 bases, J lost 6 bases, and 15 bases lay in between. CDR3 sequence: CASSLERIRGGEQYF. The CDR3 nucleotides are TGTGCCAGCAGCTTAGAGAGAATTCGAGGGGGCGAGCAGTACTTC.

The chain is built from TRBV6-1 and TRBJ1-2; 8 bases agree with TRBD1. This CDR3 spans 16 amino acids. Germline trimming cut 3 bases from V and 7 bases from J; bases unmatched to any gene: 13. Germline V gene data show CDR1 as MNHNS and CDR2 as SASEGT. The CDR3 DNA reads as TGTGCCAGCAGTGACCCCTCGGGGCAGGGGGCAGGTGGCTACACCTTC. Translated: CASSDPSGQGAGGYTF.

The gene calls are TRBV7-8 and TRBJ2-1; D may be TRBD2 (6 bases). Germline loops: CDR1 SGHVS, CDR2 FQNEAQ. The ends were cut back, 1 base at V and 5 bases at J, with 18 bases in the middle. The CDR3 totals 17 residues. CDR3 sequence reads: CASSLGGVARINNEQFF. CDR3 DNA: TGTGCCAGCAGCTTAGGGGGGGTAGCGCGCATCAACAATGAGCAGTTCTTC.